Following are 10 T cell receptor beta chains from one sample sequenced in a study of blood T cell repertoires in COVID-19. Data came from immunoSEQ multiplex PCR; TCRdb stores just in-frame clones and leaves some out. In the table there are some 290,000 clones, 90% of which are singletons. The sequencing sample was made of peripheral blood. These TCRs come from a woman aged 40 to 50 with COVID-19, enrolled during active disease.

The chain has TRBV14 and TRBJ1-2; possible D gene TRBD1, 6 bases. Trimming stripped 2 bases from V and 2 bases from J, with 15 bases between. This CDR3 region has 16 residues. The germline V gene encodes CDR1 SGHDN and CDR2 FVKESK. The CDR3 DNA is TGTGCCAGCAGCCAACTGGGGGCAGGAGTGAACTATGGCTACACCTTC. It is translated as CASSQLGAGVNYGYTF.

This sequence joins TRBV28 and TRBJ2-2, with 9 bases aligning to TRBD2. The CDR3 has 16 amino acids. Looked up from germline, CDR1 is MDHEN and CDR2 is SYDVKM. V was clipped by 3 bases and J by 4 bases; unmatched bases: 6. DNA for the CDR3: TGTGCCAGCAGTTTGTGGCGGGGGGGCAGCACCGGGGAGCTGTTTTTT. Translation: CASSLWRGGSTGELFF. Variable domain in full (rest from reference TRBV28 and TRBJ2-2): DVKVTQSSRYLVKRTGEKVFLECVQDMDHENMFWYRQDPGLGLRLIYFSYDVKMKEKGDIPEGYSVSREKKERFSLILESASTNQTSMYLCASSLWRGGSTGELFFGEGSRLTVL.

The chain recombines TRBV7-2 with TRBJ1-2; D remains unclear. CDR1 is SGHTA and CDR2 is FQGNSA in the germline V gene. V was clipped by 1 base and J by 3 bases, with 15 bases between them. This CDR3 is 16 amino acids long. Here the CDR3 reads CASSLGAHARDYGYTF. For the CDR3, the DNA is TGTGCCAGCAGCTTAGGGGCCCATGCCAGAGACTATGGCTACACCTTC.

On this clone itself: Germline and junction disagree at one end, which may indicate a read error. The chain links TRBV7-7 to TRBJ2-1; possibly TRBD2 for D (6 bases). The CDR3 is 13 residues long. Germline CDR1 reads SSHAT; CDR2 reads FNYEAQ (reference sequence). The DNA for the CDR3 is TGTGCTAGCAGCTTGGACTATTACAATGAGCAGTTCTTC. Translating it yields CASSLDYYNEQFF.

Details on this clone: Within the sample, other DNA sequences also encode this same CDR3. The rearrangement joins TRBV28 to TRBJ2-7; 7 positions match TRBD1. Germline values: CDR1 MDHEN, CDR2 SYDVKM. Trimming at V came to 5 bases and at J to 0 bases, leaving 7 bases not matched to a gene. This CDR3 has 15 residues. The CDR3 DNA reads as TGTGCCAGCAGTCCGCCGGGGACAGCCTCCTACGAGCAGTACTTC. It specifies CASSPPGTASYEQYF. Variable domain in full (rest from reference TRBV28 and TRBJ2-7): DVKVTQSSRYLVKRTGEKVFLECVQDMDHENMFWYRQDPGLGLRLIYFSYDVKMKEKGDIPEGYSVSREKKERFSLILESASTNQTSMYLCASSPPGTASYEQYFGPGTRLTVT.

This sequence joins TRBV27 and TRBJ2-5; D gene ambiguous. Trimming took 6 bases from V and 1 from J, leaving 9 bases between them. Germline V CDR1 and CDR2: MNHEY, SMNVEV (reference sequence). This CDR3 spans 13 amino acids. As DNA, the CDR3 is TGTGCCAGCAGGAAACAGATCCAAGAGACCCAGTACTTC. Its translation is CASRKQIQETQYF.

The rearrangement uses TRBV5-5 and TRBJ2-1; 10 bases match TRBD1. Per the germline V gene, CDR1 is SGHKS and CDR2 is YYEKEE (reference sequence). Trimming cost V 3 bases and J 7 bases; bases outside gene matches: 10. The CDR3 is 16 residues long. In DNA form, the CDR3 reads TGTGCCAGCAGCTATAACCCGGGACAGGGGTGGAATGAGCAGTTCTTC. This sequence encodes CASSYNPGQGWNEQFF.

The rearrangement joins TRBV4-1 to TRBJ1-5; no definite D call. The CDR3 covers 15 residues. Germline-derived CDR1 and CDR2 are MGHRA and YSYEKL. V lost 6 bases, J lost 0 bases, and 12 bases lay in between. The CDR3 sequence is CASRRLTDSNQPQHF. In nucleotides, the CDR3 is TGCGCCAGCAGGCGGCTAACCGATAGCAATCAGCCCCAGCATTTT.

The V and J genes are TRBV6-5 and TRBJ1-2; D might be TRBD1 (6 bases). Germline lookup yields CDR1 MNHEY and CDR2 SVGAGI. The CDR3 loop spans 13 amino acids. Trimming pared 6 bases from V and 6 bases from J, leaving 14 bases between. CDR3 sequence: CASSYDRLDGYTF. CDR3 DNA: TGTGCCAGCAGCTACGACAGGTTGGATGGCTACACCTTC.

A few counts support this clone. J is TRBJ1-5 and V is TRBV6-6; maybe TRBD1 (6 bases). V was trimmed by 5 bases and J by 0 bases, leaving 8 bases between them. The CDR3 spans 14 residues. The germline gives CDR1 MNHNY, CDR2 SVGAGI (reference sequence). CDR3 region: CASSTGNSNQPQHF. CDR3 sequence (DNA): TGTGCCAGCAGTACAGGGAATAGCAATCAGCCCCAGCATTTT.